What follows describes a single TCR beta chain. Clones were sequenced by immunoSEQ multiplex PCR, and TCRdb holds only the in-frame ones, with some missing. This sample has approximately 280,000 clones, with more than 85% found just once. The data originate from a study of blood T cell repertoires in COVID-19. Looked up from germline, CDR1 is SGHVS and CDR2 is FQNEAQ. Trimming took 0 bases from V and 7 from J, leaving 12 bases between them. This CDR3 region has 14 residues. The chain uses TRBV7-8 and TRBJ1-1; D perhaps matches TRBD1 (5 bases). The sequence was collected from a man aged 40-55 years with acute or convalescent COVID-19. Sequencing was performed on peripheral blood. CDR3 in DNA: TGTGCCAGCAGCTTAGCGCTAGGGGATCTTGAAGCTTTCTTT. This gives the protein CASSLALGDLEAFF.